This TCR beta chain was captured in a study of cytomegalovirus exposure and HLA in healthy donors (TCRdb year 2017). In terms of the full investigation: In an earlier analysis of under 750 of the donors, about 270 Gb of sequence data and about 110 million unique TCR beta sequences from 180 million or so T cells were reported. The later analysis used no new phenotypic data to find candidate immune exposures, relying instead on TCR beta sequences and their occurrence across donors. An earlier analysis of approximately 630 of the donors applied high-throughput TCR beta sequencing to assess whether each TCR beta V gene segment acted as functional or pseudogenic. In a later analysis, previously published TCR beta repertoires from several hundred donors were re-analyzed and high-resolution HLA genotyping was added so that TCR occurrence patterns could be studied. The study used immunosequencing to profile the T cell repertoires of several hundred subjects and linked those repertoires to cytomegalovirus serostatus. HLA typing included class I and class II loci at four-digit resolution. To predict cytomegalovirus infection status, the study brought together high-throughput TCR immunosequencing, statistical association of individual TCRs with disease status, and machine learning. About 310 gigabases of sequencing data and approximately 85 million unique TCR sequences were included in an early release covering about 600 HLA-typed donors. Donor age, sex, ethnicity and CMV serostatus were compiled together with the repertoire data. The number of donors typed differed by locus, with 629-630 for A, B, C, DRB1 and DQB1, roughly 520 for DQA1, 600 to 610 for DPA1, and over 400 for DPB1. Of the 300 to 500 genotyped donors, less than 90% were placed in the genetic ancestry cluster associated with self-reported Caucasian donors. About five DR-DQ haplotypes were handled as single units for association and clustering, since linkage in the cohort was strong. Every discovery cohort repertoire had been produced on one sequencing platform. A separate validation cohort of some 130 different subjects was used in addition to the roughly 640-subject first cohort. The study aimed to test whether signatures of past pathogen exposure could be identified by cataloging public T cell receptors. A later genetic analysis used genome-wide SNP genotypes for about 60% of the roughly 700 donors, treating that subset as a discovery cohort. Among some 410 genotyped donors of the cohort, an average of approximately 220,000 unique TCR beta nucleotide sequences was sequenced per donor, of which about 18% were non-productive. General findings and caveats noted by the study authors: The only immune exposure information available for the cohort was CMV serostatus. The study listed approximately 160 TCR beta chains as associated with cytomegalovirus. Strong co-occurrence of HLA alleles, especially DR and DQ, made assigning TCR associations to individual alleles difficult. According to a later analysis, parvovirus B19, influenza, CMV and Epstein-Barr virus appeared linked to several top co-occurrence clusters. Because counts were too low, some 17 rarely observed V segments, including chromosome 9 orphons, were left out of the earlier analysis of roughly 600 of the donors. A further reported finding was that TCR beta sequences accurately predicted the HLA-A and HLA-B alleles for most subjects in the first cohort. An association between a missense DCLRE1C variant and V-gene and J-gene trimming of TCR beta chains was found in a later genetic analysis and replicated in an independent cohort. The 87-base-pair reads could not distinguish some IMGT-functional V segments, including TRBV6-2 and TRBV6-3, so those segments were excluded. In a later analysis, most CMV-associated TCR beta chains were found to appear HLA-restricted, with HLA associations seemingly driven largely by CMV exposure. In both the original and validation cohorts, the classifier was reported to diagnose cytomegalovirus status with high specificity and sensitivity. A later analysis found that TCR association rates varied across HLA loci, with DRB1 alleles showing the most associated TCRs and HLA-C alleles the fewest. Compared with equally common non-associated chains, HLA-associated TCR beta chains in a later analysis were more clonally expanded and had lower generation probabilities. A later analysis associated 16,951 TCR beta sequences with specific HLA alleles at a false discovery rate of 0.05. In vitro tests confirmed that a few of the cytomegalovirus-associated TCR beta chains recognize cytomegalovirus antigens. Sequencing depth was assumed to be roughly uniform across donors in the presence/absence analyses, though that assumption may not hold. A group of highly shared sequence variants was considered likely to be a technical artifact of the sequencing pipeline. In an earlier analysis of around 600 of the donors, most TCR beta V segments appeared in productive rearrangements about 87% or about 30% of the time, broadly matching IMGT annotations. While some public TCRs were present in many individuals, most TCR sequences turned up only very rarely across donors. A later genetic analysis reported fewer N-insertions in productive TCRs among donors in an Asian-associated ancestry cluster than the roughly 720-donor mean. It was suggested by the authors that the approach could potentially be generalized to other disease states and immunological phenotypes. HLA typing was unavailable for some donors at each locus, so association tests used only the typed subset. Correlated functional status among segregating V segments might be attributable to linkage disequilibrium, but an unknown experimental factor could not be ruled out. In this cohort, only TCR beta chains were sequenced, and detectable features were limited by the absence of alpha or paired-chain data.

Receptor libraries were prepared by the immunoSEQ multiplex PCR assay. The multiplex PCR relied on a mix of 60 forward primers for TCR Vbeta segments and 13 reverse primers for TCR Jbeta segments. Amplification of the CDR3 region of rearranged TCR beta genes was performed with a multiplex PCR assay on genomic DNA. On the Illumina HiSeq System, the amplified TCR beta libraries were sequenced as 87-base-pair reads. The authors' pipeline ran thus. A later analysis counted some 74 million unique TCR beta chains across the 666 repertoires, and approximately 11 million of these chains were shared by at least two donors. A nearest-neighbor algorithm error-corrected the raw reads and collapsed the reads into unique sequences, merging closely related sequences to remove PCR and sequencing errors. To assign V, D and J gene segments, CDR3 sequences were aligned to IMGT reference sequences. Each retained sequence needed at least a six-nucleotide match to both a V gene segment and a J gene segment. A rearrangement was called productive if the CDR3 had no stop codons and remained in frame with V and J, and every other rearrangement was called non-productive. CDR3 was defined by IMGT convention, running from the second conserved V-encoded cysteine to the conserved J-encoded phenylalanine. Sequences without an unambiguous match to a single V gene segment were excluded from the earlier analysis of over 500 of the donors. In an earlier analysis of 587 of the donors, a V segment was called functional when productive rearrangements were above 56.7%, and segregating when the standard deviation between donors exceeded 5%. A statistical classification framework was developed to diagnose cytomegalovirus status using the catalog of TCR beta chain sequences. In a later analysis, V and J genes were assigned by comparing TCR nucleotide sequences against IMGT/GENE-DB human TR gene sequences. The TCRdist pipeline was used in a later analysis to assign CDR3 sequences and most-parsimonious VDJ recombination scenarios. In a later analysis, each TCR beta chain was defined by its CDR3 amino acid sequence together with its V-gene family, and reads lacking a unique V-gene family were excluded. To address suspected cross-contamination and a sequencing artifact, a later analysis removed approximately 600 highly shared, low-generation-probability nucleotide sequences. For each public chain, a later analysis derived a clonal expansion index from normalized ranks of inferred template counts within each repertoire. In a later analysis, generation probabilities were computed with a VDJ recombination model fitted to out-of-frame rearrangements, and the resulting probabilities were checked against IGoR. In a later analysis, TCR-TCR, TCR-HLA and TCR-CMV co-occurrence was scored with hypergeometric tests, and a repertoire-size bias correction was applied to TCR pairs. To estimate false discovery rates, a later analysis permuted the HLA or CMV assignments 20 times. In a later analysis, co-occurring TCRs were grouped with DBSCAN, and TCRdist sequence similarity was added when clustering was performed within HLA-allele-positive subsets. Co-occurrence clustering excluded repertoires with fewer than 30,000 or more than 120,000 public chains, plus five with anomalous nucleotide sharing. TCRdb mirrors the immuneACCESS table, restricted to in-frame sequences. Some clones are absent from its copies; in checked studies, under half trace to an unresolved V gene, and the reason for the others is unknown. V and J calls and clone size follow that table, whereas D and trimming were derived from the DNA. The sample includes some 170,000 clones, with under 90% observed a single time. Approximately 4.8% of the sample comes from the top ten.

The cohort was made up of about 610 healthy bone marrow donors. All cohort members were sampled while nominally healthy, although unrecorded immune exposures were likely present. The donor was CMV seronegative and was included in the group of around 320 seronegative cohort members. Each donor provided a peripheral blood sample, and peripheral blood mononuclear cells were used for TCR beta sequencing. Genomic DNA was extracted from the blood cell samples with the Qiagen DNeasy Blood Extraction Kit. Comments on this clone: Its antigen specificity is not known. Base-call qualities are not available, and no considerably larger clone is one nucleotide away.

As encoded in the germline V gene (reference sequence), CDR1 is MNHEY while CDR2 is SMNVEV. The CDR3 covers 15 residues, taking in both the cysteine and the phenylalanine. Only the CDR3 DNA is retained, 45 bases long and in frame from the first base. Between the V and J ends, shortened by 1 base and 3 bases respectively, the junction contains 9 bases. The sample was PBMCs. The origin of this receptor is a young man in good health and CMV-seronegative. The chain links TRBV27 with TRBJ1-4, with a weak D call of TRBD1 (5 bases match). The CDR3 is CASSLLGQANEKLFF. DNA sequence: TGTGCCAGCAGTTTATTAGGACAAGCTAATGAAAAACTGTTTTTT.